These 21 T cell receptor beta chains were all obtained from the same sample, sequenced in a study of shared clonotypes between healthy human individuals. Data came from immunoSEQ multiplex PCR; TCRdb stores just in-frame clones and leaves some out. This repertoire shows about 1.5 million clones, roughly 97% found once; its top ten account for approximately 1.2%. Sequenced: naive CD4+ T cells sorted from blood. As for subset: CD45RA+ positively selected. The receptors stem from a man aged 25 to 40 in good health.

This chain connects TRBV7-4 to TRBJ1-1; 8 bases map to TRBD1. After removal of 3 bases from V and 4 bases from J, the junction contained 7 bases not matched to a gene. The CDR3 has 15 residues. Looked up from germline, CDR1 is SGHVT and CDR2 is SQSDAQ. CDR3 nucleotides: TGTGCCAGCAGCTTTAACAGGGGGGGAGTCACTGAAGCTTTCTTT. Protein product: CASSFNRGGVTEAFF.

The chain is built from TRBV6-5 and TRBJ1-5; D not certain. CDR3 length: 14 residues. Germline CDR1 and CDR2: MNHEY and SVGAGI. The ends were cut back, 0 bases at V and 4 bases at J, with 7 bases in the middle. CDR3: CASSYSRENQPQHF. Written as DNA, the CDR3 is TGTGCCAGCAGTTACTCCCGGGAGAATCAGCCCCAGCATTTT.

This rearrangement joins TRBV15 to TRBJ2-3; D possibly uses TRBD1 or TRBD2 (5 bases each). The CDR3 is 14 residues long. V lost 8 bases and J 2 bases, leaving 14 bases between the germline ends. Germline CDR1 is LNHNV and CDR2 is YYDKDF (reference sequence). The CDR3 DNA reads TGTGCCACCTGCCCGGGGCTAATCACAGATACGCAGTATTTT. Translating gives CATCPGLITDTQYF.

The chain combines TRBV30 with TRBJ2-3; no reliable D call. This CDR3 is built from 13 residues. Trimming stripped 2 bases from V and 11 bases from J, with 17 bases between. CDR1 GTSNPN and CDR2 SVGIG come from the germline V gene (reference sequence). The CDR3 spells CAWSPNPLEMQYF. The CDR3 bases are TGTGCCTGGAGTCCTAACCCACTGGAAATGCAGTATTTT.

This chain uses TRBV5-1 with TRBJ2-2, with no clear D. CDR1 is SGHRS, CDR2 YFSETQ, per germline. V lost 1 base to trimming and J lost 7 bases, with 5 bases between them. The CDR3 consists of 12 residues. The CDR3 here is CASSLSVGELFF. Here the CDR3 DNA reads TGCGCCAGCAGCTTGTCTGTCGGGGAGCTGTTTTTT.

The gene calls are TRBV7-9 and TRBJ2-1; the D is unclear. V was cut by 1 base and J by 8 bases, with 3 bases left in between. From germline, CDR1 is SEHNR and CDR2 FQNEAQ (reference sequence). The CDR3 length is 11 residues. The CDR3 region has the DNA TGTGCCAGCAGCTTAGAGTATGAGCAGTTCTTC. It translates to CASSLEYEQFF.

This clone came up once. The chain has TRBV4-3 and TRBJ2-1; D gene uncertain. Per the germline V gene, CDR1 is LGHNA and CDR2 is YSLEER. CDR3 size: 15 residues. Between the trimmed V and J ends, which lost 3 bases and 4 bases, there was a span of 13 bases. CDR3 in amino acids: CASSQEMSGYNEQFF. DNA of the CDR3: TGCGCCAGCAGCCAGGAAATGTCCGGGTACAATGAGCAGTTCTTC.

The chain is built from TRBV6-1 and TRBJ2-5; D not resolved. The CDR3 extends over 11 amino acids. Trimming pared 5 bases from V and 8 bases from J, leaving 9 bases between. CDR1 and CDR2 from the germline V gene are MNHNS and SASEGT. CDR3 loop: CASSYGYTQYF. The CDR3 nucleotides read TGTGCCAGCAGTTACGGTTATACCCAGTACTTC.

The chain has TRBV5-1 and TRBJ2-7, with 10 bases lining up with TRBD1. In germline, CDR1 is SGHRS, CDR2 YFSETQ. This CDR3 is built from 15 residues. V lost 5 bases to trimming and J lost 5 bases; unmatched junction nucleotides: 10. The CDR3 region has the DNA TGCGCCAGCAGGGGGGACAGGGGACTCGCCAACGAGCAGTACTTC. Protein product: CASRGDRGLANEQYF. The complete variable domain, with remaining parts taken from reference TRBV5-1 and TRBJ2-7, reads KAGVTQTPRYLIKTRGQQVTLSCSPISGHRSVSWYQQTPGQGLQFLFEYFSETQRNKGNFPGRFSGRQFSNSRSEMNVSTLELGDSALYLCASRGDRGLANEQYFGPGTRLTVT.

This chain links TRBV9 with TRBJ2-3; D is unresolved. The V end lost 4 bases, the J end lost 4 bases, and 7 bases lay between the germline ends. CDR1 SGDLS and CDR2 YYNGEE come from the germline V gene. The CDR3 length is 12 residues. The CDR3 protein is CASSSRADTQYF. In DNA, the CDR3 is TGTGCCAGCAGCTCCCGGGCAGATACGCAGTATTTT.

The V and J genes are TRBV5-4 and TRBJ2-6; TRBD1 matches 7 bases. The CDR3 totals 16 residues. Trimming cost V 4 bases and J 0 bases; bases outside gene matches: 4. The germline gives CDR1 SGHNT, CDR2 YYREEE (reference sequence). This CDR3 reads CASSGPGGSGANVLTF. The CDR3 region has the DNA TGTGCCAGCAGCGGACCAGGGGGCTCTGGGGCCAACGTCCTGACTTTC.

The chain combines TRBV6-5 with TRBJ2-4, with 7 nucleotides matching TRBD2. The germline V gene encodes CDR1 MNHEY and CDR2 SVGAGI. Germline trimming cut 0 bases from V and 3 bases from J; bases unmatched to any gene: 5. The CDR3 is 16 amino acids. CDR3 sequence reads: CASSYSGLADKNIQYF. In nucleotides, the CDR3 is TGTGCCAGCAGTTACTCGGGGCTAGCGGACAAAAACATTCAGTACTTC.

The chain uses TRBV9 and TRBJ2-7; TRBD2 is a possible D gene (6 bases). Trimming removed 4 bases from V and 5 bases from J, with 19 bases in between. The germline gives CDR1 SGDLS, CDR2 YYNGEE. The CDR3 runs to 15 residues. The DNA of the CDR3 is TGTGCCAGCAGCTCTCGGGACTCCGTGGACAACGAGCAGTACTTC. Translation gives CASSSRDSVDNEQYF.

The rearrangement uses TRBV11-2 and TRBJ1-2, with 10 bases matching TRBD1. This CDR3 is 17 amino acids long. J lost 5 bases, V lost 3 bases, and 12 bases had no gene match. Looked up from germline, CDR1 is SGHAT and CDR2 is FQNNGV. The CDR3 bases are TGTGCCAGCAGCTTCCCGGGACAGGGGACGGGGCGTTATGGCTACACCTTC. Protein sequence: CASSFPGQGTGRYGYTF.

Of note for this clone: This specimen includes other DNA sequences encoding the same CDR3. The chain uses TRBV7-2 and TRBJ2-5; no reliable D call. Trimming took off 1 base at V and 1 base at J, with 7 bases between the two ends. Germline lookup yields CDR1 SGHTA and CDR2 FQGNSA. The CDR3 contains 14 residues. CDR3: CASSLGTFQETQYF. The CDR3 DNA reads TGTGCCAGCAGCTTAGGGACCTTCCAAGAGACCCAGTACTTC. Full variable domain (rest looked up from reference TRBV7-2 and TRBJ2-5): GAGVSQSPSNKVTEKGKDVELRCDPISGHTALYWYRQSLGQGLEFLIYFQGNSAPDKSGLPSDRFSAERTGGSVSTLTIQRTQQEDSAVYLCASSLGTFQETQYFGPGTRLLVL.

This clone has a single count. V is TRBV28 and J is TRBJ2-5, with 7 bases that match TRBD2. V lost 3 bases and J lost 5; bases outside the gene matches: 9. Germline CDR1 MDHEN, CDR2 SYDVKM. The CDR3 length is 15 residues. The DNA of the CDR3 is TGTGCCAGCAGTTTTGTCCCAGCCGGGAGGGAGACCCAGTACTTC. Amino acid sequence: CASSFVPAGRETQYF.

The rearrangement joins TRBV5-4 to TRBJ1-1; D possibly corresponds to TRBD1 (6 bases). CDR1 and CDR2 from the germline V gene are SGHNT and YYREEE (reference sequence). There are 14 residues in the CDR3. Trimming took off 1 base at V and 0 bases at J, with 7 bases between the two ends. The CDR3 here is CASSLYRVNTEAFF. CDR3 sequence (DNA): TGTGCCAGCAGCTTGTACAGGGTGAACACTGAAGCTTTCTTT.

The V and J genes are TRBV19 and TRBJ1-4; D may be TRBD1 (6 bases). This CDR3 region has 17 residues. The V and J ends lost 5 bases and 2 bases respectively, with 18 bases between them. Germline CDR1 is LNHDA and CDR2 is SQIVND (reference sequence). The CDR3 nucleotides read TGTGCCAGTAGTGCCTGGACAGTCCCATTGACTAATGAAAAACTGTTTTTT. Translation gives CASSAWTVPLTNEKLFF.

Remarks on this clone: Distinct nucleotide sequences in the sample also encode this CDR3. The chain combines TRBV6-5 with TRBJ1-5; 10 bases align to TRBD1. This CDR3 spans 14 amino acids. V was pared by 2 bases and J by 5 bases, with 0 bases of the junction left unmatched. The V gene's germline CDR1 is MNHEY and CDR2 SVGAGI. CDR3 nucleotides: TGTGCCAGCAGTTACGGGACAGGGGATCAGCCCCAGCATTTT. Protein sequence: CASSYGTGDQPQHF.

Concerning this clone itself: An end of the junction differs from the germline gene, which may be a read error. CDR3 bases: TGTGCCAGCAGGGAAGACAGGGCTCGCTCCTACGAGCAGTACTTC. It is translated as CASREDRARSYEQYF. V gene TRBV2 combines with J gene TRBJ2-7; 7 bases map to TRBD1. The CDR3 loop spans 15 amino acids. CDR1 SNHLY and CDR2 FYNNEI come from the germline V gene.

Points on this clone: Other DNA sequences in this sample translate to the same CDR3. In DNA, the CDR3 is TGCAGCGTTGGGGGGGCCCAAGAGACCCAGTACTTC. Protein product: CSVGGAQETQYF. This chain uses TRBV29-1 with TRBJ2-5, with D perhaps TRBD1 or TRBD2 (6 bases each). The V and J ends lost 4 bases and 1 base respectively, with 7 bases between them. Germline V gives CDR1 SQVTM, CDR2 ANQGSEA. The CDR3 totals 12 residues.